These 12 T cell receptor beta chains were sequenced from one sample in a study of shared clonotypes between healthy human individuals (dated by TCRdb to the early 2020s). Library preparation was by the immunoSEQ multiplex PCR assay. TCRdb holds this immuneACCESS table with in-frame rearrangements only. Some clones are missing; in checked studies, unresolved V genes explain under half, and the rest has no known cause. The sample data list a few million clones, and around 94% of these were observed just once. The ten most abundant clones make up roughly 0.13% of the sample. The source material was naive CD4+ T cells sorted from blood. The cell subset or site tag for this specimen amounts to: CD45RA+ positively selected. These receptors all stem from a man aged 18 to 29 in good health.

The J gene is TRBJ2-5, the V gene TRBV27, with 8 bases fitting TRBD2. This CDR3 spans 14 amino acids. J gave up 7 bases and V 3 bases, and 7 bases lay outside the gene matches. Germline V lookup: CDR1 MNHEY, CDR2 SMNVEV (reference sequence). DNA for the CDR3: TGTGCCAGCAGTTTGGGCGGGGGGCCCGTGACCCAGTACTTC. Its protein is CASSLGGGPVTQYF.

The chain is built from TRBV7-2 and TRBJ1-1; D is unresolved. V shed 5 bases and J shed 2 bases, with 9 bases lying between them. The CDR3 sequence is 13 residues long. The germline V gene has CDR1 SGHTA and CDR2 FQGNSA. The CDR3 DNA reads as TGTGCCAGCAGCCGCGATTATAACACTGAAGCTTTCTTT. Protein product: CASSRDYNTEAFF. The variable domain in full, completed from reference TRBV7-2 and TRBJ1-1, reads GAGVSQSPSNKVTEKGKDVELRCDPISGHTALYWYRQSLGQGLEFLIYFQGNSAPDKSGLPSDRFSAERTGGSVSTLTIQRTQQEDSAVYLCASSRDYNTEAFFGQGTRLTVV.

The V call is TRBV11-2, the J call TRBJ1-1; 10 bases line up with TRBD1. The CDR3 is 16 residues long. Germline CDR1 and CDR2: SGHAT and FQNNGV. V shed 6 bases and J 5 bases; nucleotides not matched to a gene: 12. CDR3 residues: CASRTLRDRGGTEAFF. As DNA, the CDR3 is TGTGCCAGCAGGACCCTCCGGGACAGGGGTGGAACTGAAGCTTTCTTT.

The V gene is TRBV6-1, the J gene TRBJ1-6, with D maybe TRBD1 (5 bases). Trimming left V 2 bases short and J 8 bases short, with 10 bases between. CDR3 length: 14 amino acids. CDR1 MNHNS and CDR2 SASEGT come from the germline V gene. The CDR3 region has the DNA TGTGCCAGCAGTGAACAGGGAACGCATTCACCCCTCCACTTT. Translation: CASSEQGTHSPLHF.

This clone has just one count. Other DNA sequences in the sample encode the same CDR3. The rearrangement joins TRBV30 to TRBJ1-5; 11 bases agree with TRBD1. This CDR3 region has 13 residues. Germline CDR1 GTSNPN, CDR2 SVGIG (reference sequence). V shed 5 bases, J shed 7 bases, and the junction held 4 bases outside the gene matches. CDR3 bases: TGTGCCTGGGGGGGACAGGGGGGCCAGCCCCAGCATTTT. It encodes CAWGGQGGQPQHF.

The gene calls are TRBV7-2 and TRBJ2-3; D unresolved. The germline V gene encodes CDR1 SGHTA and CDR2 FQGNSA. The germline V and J ends were trimmed by 3 bases and 1 base, with 14 bases remaining between them. CDR3 length: 16 residues. The CDR3 DNA sequence: TGTGCCAGCAGCTTGGGGATCCACCGGGGCACAGATACGCAGTATTTT. Residues: CASSLGIHRGTDTQYF.

The rearrangement links TRBV18 to TRBJ1-2, with 7 bases that match TRBD1. CDR3 length: 16 residues. Germline V gene lookup returns CDR1 KGHSH and CDR2 LQKENI. V was pared by 5 bases and J by 1 base, with 10 bases of the junction left unmatched. The CDR3 DNA reads TGTGCCAGCTCAACGACCAAAGGGACAGTTAACTATGGCTACACCTTC. Protein product: CASSTTKGTVNYGYTF. The full variable domain, with the rest looked up from reference TRBV18 and TRBJ1-2, is NAGVMQNPRHLVRRRGQEARLRCSPMKGHSHVYWYRQLPEEGLKFMVYLQKENIIDESGMPKERFSAEFPKEGPSILRIQQVVRGDSAAYFCASSTTKGTVNYGYTFGSGTRLTVV.

The rearrangement links TRBV9 to TRBJ2-2; tentatively, D is TRBD1 (5 bases). CDR1 is SGDLS and CDR2 is YYNGEE in the germline V gene. The length of the CDR3 is 17 residues. The V end was cut by 0 bases, the J end by 1 base, with 13 bases between. The CDR3 loop is CASSVVLRAENTGELFF. The CDR3 DNA reads TGTGCCAGCAGCGTAGTTCTCAGGGCCGAGAACACCGGGGAGCTGTTTTTT.

The chain employs TRBV9 and TRBJ2-1, with D possibly being TRBD1 or TRBD2 (5 bases each). V was cut by 3 bases and J by 14 bases, with 21 bases left in between. Germline loops: CDR1 SGDLS, CDR2 YYNGEE. CDR3 size: 14 residues. In DNA form, the CDR3 reads TGTGCCAGCAGCGCGAATAAGAAGGGACCGTCGGAGTTCTTC. Translated, it gives CASSANKKGPSEFF.

This clone was detected once. The chain joins TRBV6-4 to TRBJ2-7; no clear D. The CDR3 is made up of 13 amino acids. Trimming stripped 5 bases from V and 4 bases from J, with 12 bases between. The V gene's germline CDR1 is MRHNA and CDR2 SNTAGT. The CDR3 is CASSREPSYEQYF. The CDR3 DNA is TGTGCCAGCAGTAGGGAACCGAGTTACGAGCAGTACTTC.

J is TRBJ1-5 and V is TRBV2; D ambiguous. This CDR3 has 12 residues. Germline V gene sequence: CDR1 SNHLY, CDR2 FYNNEI. The V and J ends lost 4 bases and 8 bases respectively, with 9 bases between them. CDR3 coding DNA: TGTGCCAGCAGTGTATCCGTGGAGCCCCAGCATTTT. As protein: CASSVSVEPQHF.

The gene calls are TRBV7-6 and TRBJ2-1; 7 nucleotides match TRBD2. Trimming cost V 4 bases and J 0 bases; bases outside gene matches: 12. Germline CDR1 reads SGHVS; CDR2 reads FNYEAQ. The CDR3 runs 18 residues. The CDR3 is CASSSSGGGGSSYNEQFF. CDR3 sequence (DNA): TGTGCCAGCAGCTCCTCGGGAGGCGGAGGCAGCTCCTACAATGAGCAGTTCTTC.